Listed here are 10 T cell receptor beta chains from one sample, sequenced in a study of blood T cell repertoires in COVID-19. TCRdb's copy holds only in-frame clones and misses some; the assay was immunoSEQ multiplex PCR. This table holds about 200,000 clones, over 80% found once. The sample was peripheral blood. The source of these receptors is a man aged 35 to 55 with acute or convalescent COVID-19.

The J gene is TRBJ1-5, the V gene TRBV5-4; D is unclear. From germline, CDR1 is SGHNT and CDR2 YYREEE (reference sequence). The CDR3 has 13 amino acids. V dropped 4 bases and J dropped 3 bases, with 8 bases sitting between them. The CDR3 loop reads CASSPGYNQPQHF. The CDR3 DNA follows: TGTGCCAGCAGCCCAGGATACAATCAGCCCCAGCATTTT.

The genes are TRBV9 and TRBJ1-5, with D hard to call. Trimming pared 0 bases from V and 6 bases from J, leaving 13 bases between. Germline CDR1 reads SGDLS; CDR2 reads YYNGEE. CDR3 length equals 15 residues. The CDR3 region is CASSVGPLRGQPQHF. In DNA, the CDR3 is TGTGCCAGCAGCGTAGGCCCACTGAGAGGTCAGCCCCAGCATTTT.

The V call is TRBV18, the J call TRBJ2-5; no clear D gene. Trimming shortened V by 3 bases and J by 1 base, and 3 bases separated the two germline ends. CDR3 length: 12 amino acids. From germline, CDR1 is KGHSH and CDR2 LQKENI. This chain's CDR3 is CASSPLQETQYF. In nucleotides, the CDR3 is TGTGCCAGCTCACCCCTCCAAGAGACCCAGTACTTC.

The V gene is TRBV6-5, the J gene TRBJ1-1; D gene ambiguous. Trimming removed 6 bases from V and 0 bases from J, with 14 bases in between. This CDR3 has 15 residues. Per the germline V gene, CDR1 is MNHEY and CDR2 is SVGAGI. The CDR3 region has the DNA TGTGCCAGCAGGAAACCGGCAGGCATGAACACTGAAGCTTTCTTT. This gives the protein CASRKPAGMNTEAFF.

The rearrangement uses TRBV28 and TRBJ1-3; tentatively, D is TRBD1 (5 bases). The V end lost 5 bases, the J end lost 4 bases, and 18 bases lay between the germline ends. Looked up from germline, CDR1 is MDHEN and CDR2 is SYDVKM. This CDR3 region has 16 residues. CDR3 residues: CASSPLAAGLGNTIYF. DNA of the CDR3: TGTGCCAGCAGTCCCCTGGCGGCAGGGCTGGGAAACACCATATATTTT.

V gene TRBV6-5 combines with J gene TRBJ2-7; 12 nucleotides line up with TRBD2. This CDR3 has 15 residues. CDR1 is MNHEY, CDR2 SVGAGI, per germline. V gave up 2 bases and J gave up 2 bases; unmatched junction bases: 1. CDR3 region: CASSYGLAGTYEQYF. CDR3 DNA sequence: TGTGCCAGCAGTTACGGACTAGCGGGGACCTACGAGCAGTACTTC.

The chain couples TRBV10-3 to TRBJ1-1; 12 bases align to TRBD1. Trimming cost V 10 bases and J 0 bases; bases outside gene matches: 6. The CDR3 is 15 residues long. The V gene's germline CDR1 is ENHRY and CDR2 SYGVKD. This CDR3 is CATVGTGGMNTEAFF. CDR3 sequence (DNA): TGTGCCACCGTAGGGACAGGGGGCATGAACACTGAAGCTTTCTTT.

The V call is TRBV4-2, the J call TRBJ2-5, with D possibly matching TRBD2 (5 bases). The germline V gene has CDR1 LGHNA and CDR2 YNFKEQ. The ends were cut back, 2 bases at V and 4 bases at J, with 8 bases in the middle. The CDR3 spans 13 residues. CDR3 sequence: CASSQQGGETQYF. CDR3 nucleotide sequence: TGTGCCAGCAGCCAACAAGGAGGAGAGACCCAGTACTTC.

V and J are TRBV19 and TRBJ2-3; D perhaps matches TRBD1 (6 bases). Germline V CDR1 and CDR2: LNHDA, SQIVND (reference sequence). The CDR3 spans 16 residues. The V end lost 5 bases, the J end lost 2 bases, and 17 bases lay between the germline ends. CDR3 coding DNA: TGTGCCAGTAGTGTACAGGGCAACAAAAACACAGATACGCAGTATTTT. Its protein product is CASSVQGNKNTDTQYF.

The V and J genes are TRBV4-2 and TRBJ2-3; D is undetermined. The ends were cut back, 1 base at V and 5 bases at J, with 10 bases in the middle. The germline CDR1 and CDR2 sequences are LGHNA and YNFKEQ. CDR3 size: 14 residues. CDR3 bases: TGTGCCAGCAGCCAAGTGTCTAGGAGAGATACGCAGTATTTT. It codes for CASSQVSRRDTQYF.